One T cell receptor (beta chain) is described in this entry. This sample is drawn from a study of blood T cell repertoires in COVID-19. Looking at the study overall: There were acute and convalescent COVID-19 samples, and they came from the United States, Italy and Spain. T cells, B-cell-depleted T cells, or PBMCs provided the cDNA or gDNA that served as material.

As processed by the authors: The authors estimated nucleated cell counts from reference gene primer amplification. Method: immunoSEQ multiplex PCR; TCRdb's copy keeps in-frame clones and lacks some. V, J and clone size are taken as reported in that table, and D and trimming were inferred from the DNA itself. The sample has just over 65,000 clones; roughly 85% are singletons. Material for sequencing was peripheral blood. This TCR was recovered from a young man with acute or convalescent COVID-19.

CDR3 residues: CASSPTGLADTGELFF. CDR3 in DNA: TGCGCCAGCAGCCCGACGGGACTAGCGGACACCGGGGAGCTGTTTTTT. The chain uses TRBV4-1 and TRBJ2-2; 11 nucleotides line up with TRBD2. Germline CDR1 is MGHRA and CDR2 is YSYEKL. The CDR3 consists of 16 residues. V shed 4 bases and J 3 bases; nucleotides not matched to a gene: 4.